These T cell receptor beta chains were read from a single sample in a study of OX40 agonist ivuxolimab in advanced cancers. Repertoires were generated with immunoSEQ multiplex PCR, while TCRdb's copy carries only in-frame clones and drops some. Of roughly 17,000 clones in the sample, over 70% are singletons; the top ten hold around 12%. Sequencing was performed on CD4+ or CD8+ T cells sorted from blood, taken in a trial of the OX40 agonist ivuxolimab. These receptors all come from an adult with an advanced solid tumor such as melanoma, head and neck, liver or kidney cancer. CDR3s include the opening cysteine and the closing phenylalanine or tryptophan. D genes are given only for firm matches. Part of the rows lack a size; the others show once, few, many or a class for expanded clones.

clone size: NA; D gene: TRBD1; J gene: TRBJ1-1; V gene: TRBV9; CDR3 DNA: TGTGCCAGCAGCGTAGGGACAGGGGACATGAACACTGAAGCTTTCTTT; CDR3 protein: CASSVGTGDMNTEAFF
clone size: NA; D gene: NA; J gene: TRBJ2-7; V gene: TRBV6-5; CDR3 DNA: TGTGCCAGCAGTTACTATACAGGGTACTACGAGCAGTACTTC; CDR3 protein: CASSYYTGYYEQYF
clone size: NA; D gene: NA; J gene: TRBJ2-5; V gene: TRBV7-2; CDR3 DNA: TGTGCCAGCAGCTTGTATAACCAAGAGACCCGGTACTTC; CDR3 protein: CASSLYNQETRYF
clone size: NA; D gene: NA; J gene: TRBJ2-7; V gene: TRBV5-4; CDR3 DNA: TGTGCCAGCAGCGGGGGGACCTCCTACGAGCAGTACTTC; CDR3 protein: CASSGGTSYEQYF
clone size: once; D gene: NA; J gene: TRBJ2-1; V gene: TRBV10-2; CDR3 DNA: TGCGCCAGCAGTGAGCTGCGGCGTAACTCCAATGAGCAGTTCTTC; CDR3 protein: CASSELRRNSNEQFF
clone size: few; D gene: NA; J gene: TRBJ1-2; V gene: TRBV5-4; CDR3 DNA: TGTGCCAGCAGCTCTGGGGGCTATGGCTACACCTTC; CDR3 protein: CASSSGGYGYTF
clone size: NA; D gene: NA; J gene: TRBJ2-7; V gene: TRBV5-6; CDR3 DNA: TGTGCCAGCAGCCCTTGGAGGGGGAAGGCCTACGAGCAGTACTTC; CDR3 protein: CASSPWRGKAYEQYF
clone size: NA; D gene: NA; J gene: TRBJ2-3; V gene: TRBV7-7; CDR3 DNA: TGTGCTAGCAGCTTACATGCGGGCACCCCAGATACGCAGTATTTT; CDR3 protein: CASSLHAGTPDTQYF
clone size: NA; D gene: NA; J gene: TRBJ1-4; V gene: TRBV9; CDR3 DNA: TGTGCCAGCAGCGTACGGGACATTGGGTCTTTCGCTAATGAAAAACTGTTTTTT; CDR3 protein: CASSVRDIGSFANEKLFF
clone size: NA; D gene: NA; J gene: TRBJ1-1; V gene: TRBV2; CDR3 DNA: TGTGCCAGCAGAGGGCCTGAAGCTTTCTTT; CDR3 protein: CASRGPEAFF
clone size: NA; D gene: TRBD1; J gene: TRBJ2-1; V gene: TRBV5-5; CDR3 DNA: TGTGCCAGCAGCTTGGATCCAGGGGGCAATGAGCAGTTCTTC; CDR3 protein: CASSLDPGGNEQFF
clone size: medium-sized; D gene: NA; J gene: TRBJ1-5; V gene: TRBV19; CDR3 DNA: TGTGCCAGTAGTATAGGAACAGGTAGCAATCAGCCCCAGCATTTT; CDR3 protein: CASSIGTGSNQPQHF
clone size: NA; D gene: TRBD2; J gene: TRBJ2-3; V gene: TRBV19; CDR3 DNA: TGTGCCAGTACCCCTCCCCGGTGCGGGGGTACAGATACGCAGTATTTT; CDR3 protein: CASTPPRCGGTDTQYF
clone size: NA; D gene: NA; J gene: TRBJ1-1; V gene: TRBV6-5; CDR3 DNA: TGTGCCAGCAGCCCCCTATTGAACACTGAAGCTTTCTTT; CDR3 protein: CASSPLLNTEAFF
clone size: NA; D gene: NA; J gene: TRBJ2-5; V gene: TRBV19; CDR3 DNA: TGTGCCAGTAGTTCCCGGAAGAGCGCGTTATTGGGCCAAGAGACCCAGTACTTC; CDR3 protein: CASSSRKSALLGQETQYF
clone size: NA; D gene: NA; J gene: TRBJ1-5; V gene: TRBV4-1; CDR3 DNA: TGCGCCAGCAGCCAAGTTTGGTCAGCCCCAGCATTT; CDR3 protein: CASSQVWSAPAF
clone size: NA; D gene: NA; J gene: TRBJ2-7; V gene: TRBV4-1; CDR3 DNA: TGCGCCAGCAGCCAAGAAGGTGCGGTCGGTTCCTACGAGCAGTACTTC; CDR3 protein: CASSQEGAVGSYEQYF
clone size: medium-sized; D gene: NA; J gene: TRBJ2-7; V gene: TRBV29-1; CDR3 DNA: TGCAGCGTTGAGGCCAGGGCCTACGAGCAGTACTTC; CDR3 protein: CSVEARAYEQYF
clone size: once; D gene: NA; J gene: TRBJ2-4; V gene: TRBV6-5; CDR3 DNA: TGTGCCAGCAGTTTGGGGGGCGTTGGCATTCAGTACTTC; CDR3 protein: CASSLGGVGIQYF
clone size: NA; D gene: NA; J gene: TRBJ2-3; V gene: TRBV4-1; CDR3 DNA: TGCGCCAGCAGCCTCGAGGGGCCCGCCACAGATACGCAGTATTTT; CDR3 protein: CASSLEGPATDTQYF
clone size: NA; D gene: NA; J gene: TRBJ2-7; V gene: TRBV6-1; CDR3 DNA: TGTGCCAGCAGTGAATATCCGGACGAGCAGTACTTC; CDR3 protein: CASSEYPDEQYF
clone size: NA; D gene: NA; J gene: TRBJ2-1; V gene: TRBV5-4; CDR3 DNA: TGTGCCAGCAGCCCGGGGGACTGGGGCAGTTTGGATGAGCAGTTCTTC; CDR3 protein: CASSPGDWGSLDEQFF
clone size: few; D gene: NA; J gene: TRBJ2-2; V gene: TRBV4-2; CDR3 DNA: TGTGCCAGCAGCCCGTCGAAAAACACCGGGGAGCTGTTTTTT; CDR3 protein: CASSPSKNTGELFF
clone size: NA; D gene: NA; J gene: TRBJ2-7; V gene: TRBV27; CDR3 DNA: TGTGCCAGCAGCCTAGGATGGGGTTCCGAGCAGTACTTC; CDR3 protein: CASSLGWGSEQYF
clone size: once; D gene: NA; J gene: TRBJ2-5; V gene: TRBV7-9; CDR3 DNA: TGTGCCAGCAGCCACTATGCAGGGCCAGAGGAGACCCAGTACTTC; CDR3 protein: CASSHYAGPEETQYF
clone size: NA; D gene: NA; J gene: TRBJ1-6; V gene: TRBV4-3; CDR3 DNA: TGCGCCAGCAGCCAAGATAGAGGGATCTCCTATAATTCACCCCTCCACTTT; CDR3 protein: CASSQDRGISYNSPLHF
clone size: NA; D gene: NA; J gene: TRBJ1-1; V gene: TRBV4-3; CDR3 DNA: TGCGCCAGCAGCCAAGGTAGTCATATAGCTGAAGCTTTCTTT; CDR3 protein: CASSQGSHIAEAFF
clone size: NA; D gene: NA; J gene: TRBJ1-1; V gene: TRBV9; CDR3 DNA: TGTGCCAGCAGTCTCTGGGGTGAGACTGAAGCTTTCTTT; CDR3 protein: CASSLWGETEAFF